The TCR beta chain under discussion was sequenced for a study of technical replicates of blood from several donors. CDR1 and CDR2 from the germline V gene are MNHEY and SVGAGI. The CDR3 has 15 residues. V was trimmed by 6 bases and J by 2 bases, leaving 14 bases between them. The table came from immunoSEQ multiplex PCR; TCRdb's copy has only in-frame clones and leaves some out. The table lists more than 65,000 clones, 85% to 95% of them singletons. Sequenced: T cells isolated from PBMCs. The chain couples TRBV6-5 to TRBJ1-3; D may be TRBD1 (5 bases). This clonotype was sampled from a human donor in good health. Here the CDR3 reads CASRLTGTAGNTIYF. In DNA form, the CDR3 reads TGTGCCAGCAGACTTACAGGTACCGCTGGAAACACCATATATTTT.